These 19 T cell receptor beta chains came from one sample sequenced in a study of T cell responses to AZD1222 COVID-19 vaccine. Using immunoSEQ multiplex PCR, the repertoire was profiled, and TCRdb retains in-frame clones only, with some absent. The table lists about 140,000 clones, around 91% of them singletons. Material: peripheral blood, obtained on day 0 of AZD1222 vaccination. The receptor set was obtained from an adult in good health.

V and J are TRBV5-5 and TRBJ1-5; D gene unclear. The CDR3 is made up of 15 amino acids. In germline, CDR1 is SGHKS, CDR2 YYEKEE (reference sequence). V lost 2 bases, J lost 1 base, and 10 bases lay in between. This chain's CDR3 is CASSFRGLSNQPQHF. CDR3 in DNA: TGTGCCAGCAGCTTTAGAGGGTTGAGCAATCAGCCCCAGCATTTT.

In this sample, this clone turned up once. The chain has TRBV27 and TRBJ1-1; perhaps TRBD1 as D (5 bases). CDR3 size: 14 residues. The germline V gene encodes CDR1 MNHEY and CDR2 SMNVEV (reference sequence). V lost 6 bases and J lost 10, with 21 bases in between. DNA for the CDR3: TGTGCCAGCAGGGTGGTGGGGGGAAGGTCAGGAGCTTTCTTT. Amino acid sequence: CASRVVGGRSGAFF.

The chain carries TRBV6-5 and TRBJ1-2; D is ambiguous. Germline CDR1 and CDR2: MNHEY and SVGAGI. The CDR3 loop spans 14 amino acids. V lost 6 bases and J lost 5, with 16 bases in between. The CDR3 region is CASSPPQEGYGYTF. The CDR3 DNA is TGTGCCAGCAGCCCCCCCCAGGAAGGATATGGCTACACCTTC.

The chain employs TRBV6-2 or TRBV6-3 and TRBJ2-7, with D perhaps TRBD1 (5 bases). Germline assignment: CDR1 MNHEY and CDR2 SVGEGT. Deletions cut 2 bases from V and 6 bases from J, with 8 bases between. The CDR3 is 12 residues long. CDR3 bases: TGTGCCAGCAGTTACCCGGACATCGAGCAGTACTTC. Its translation: CASSYPDIEQYF.

The V and J genes are TRBV10-3 and TRBJ1-1; D is perhaps TRBD1 (5 bases). Per the germline V gene, CDR1 is ENHRY and CDR2 is SYGVKD. V was cut by 8 bases and J by 1 base, with 11 bases left in between. The CDR3 extends over 13 amino acids. The CDR3 region has the DNA TGTGCCATCGCGGGGACTCAGAACACTGAAGCTTTCTTT. Residues: CAIAGTQNTEAFF.

This chain links TRBV2 with TRBJ2-7; no clear D gene. This CDR3 has 13 amino acids. V was pared by 6 bases and J by 7 bases, with 16 bases between. Germline V CDR1 and CDR2: SNHLY, FYNNEI. The CDR3 sequence: CASSEEWVWEQYF. DNA for the CDR3: TGTGCCAGCAGCGAGGAATGGGTTTGGGAGCAGTACTTC.

J is TRBJ1-2 and V is TRBV7-3, with a tentative D call TRBD1 (6 bases). The V and J ends lost 5 bases and 3 bases respectively, with 16 bases between them. The CDR3 sequence is 15 residues long. CDR1 is SGHTA, CDR2 FQGTGA, per germline. The CDR3 DNA reads TGTGCCAGCAGCCCTACAGGGCTTAACGACTATGGCTACACCTTC. Translating gives CASSPTGLNDYGYTF.

This rearrangement joins TRBV5-1 to TRBJ2-7; 7 bases are a match to TRBD2. The germline V gene has CDR1 SGHRS and CDR2 YFSETQ. The CDR3 is 14 residues long. J was trimmed by 6 bases and V by 0 bases; bases with no gene match: 6. DNA for the CDR3: TGCGCCAGCAGCTTGGAAGGGAGGGTTGGCGAGCAGTACTTC. Its protein is CASSLEGRVGEQYF.

The chain is built from TRBV2 and TRBJ1-4, with no clear D. The CDR3 has 15 amino acids. Germline V gene sequence: CDR1 SNHLY, CDR2 FYNNEI. V was pared by 2 bases and J by 3 bases, with 10 bases between. CDR3 loop: CASSESGVPNEKLFF. DNA of the CDR3: TGTGCCAGCAGTGAAAGTGGGGTTCCTAATGAAAAACTGTTTTTT. Supplemented by reference TRBV2 and TRBJ1-4, the full variable domain reads EPEVTQTPSHQVTQMGQEVILRCVPISNHLYFYWYRQILGQKVEFLVSFYNNEISEKSEIFDDQFSVERPDGSNFTLKIRSTKLEDSAMYFCASSESGVPNEKLFFGSGTQLSVL.

This rearrangement joins TRBV7-3 to TRBJ2-4; D remains unclear. The CDR3 is made up of 13 amino acids. From germline, CDR1 is SGHTA and CDR2 FQGTGA. The V end lost 2 bases, the J end lost 1 base, and 3 bases lay between the germline ends. CDR3 sequence reads: CASSLGAKNIQYF. In DNA, the CDR3 is TGTGCCAGCAGCTTAGGGGCCAAAAACATTCAGTACTTC.

The genes are TRBV11-1 and TRBJ2-1; 7 bases line up with TRBD2. The J segment lost 4 bases and the V segment lost 5 bases, leaving 8 bases of the junction unmatched. Germline loops: CDR1 SGHAT, CDR2 FQDESV (reference sequence). The CDR3 is 15 amino acids. Here the CDR3 reads CASSDRTRGYNEQFF. The DNA for the CDR3 is TGTGCCAGCAGCGACCGGACGCGGGGGTACAATGAGCAGTTCTTC.

The chain couples TRBV27 to TRBJ1-3, with D perhaps matching TRBD1 (6 bases). The CDR3 runs 15 residues. Germline CDR1 reads MNHEY; CDR2 reads SMNVEV (reference sequence). Trimming took off 5 bases at V and 4 bases at J, with 15 bases between the two ends. CDR3 loop: CASSPPPGVGNTIYF. The DNA of the CDR3 is TGTGCCAGCAGTCCCCCCCCAGGGGTGGGAAACACCATATATTTT.

The genes are TRBV11-2 and TRBJ2-2; 9 nucleotides match TRBD2. Trimming at V came to 1 base and at J to 2 bases, leaving 8 bases not matched to a gene. CDR3 size: 18 residues. CDR1 and CDR2 (germline): SGHAT, FQNNGV. The CDR3 loop reads CASSLVYFSGSNTGELFF. CDR3 coding DNA: TGTGCCAGCAGCTTAGTCTATTTTAGCGGGAGCAACACCGGGGAGCTGTTTTTT.

This rearrangement joins TRBV6-5 to TRBJ2-2, with 9 bases identical to TRBD1. The CDR3 covers 14 residues. Germline CDR1 reads MNHEY; CDR2 reads SVGAGI. Trimming cost V 5 bases and J 6 bases; bases outside gene matches: 4. The CDR3 bases are TGTGCCAGCAGTCGGGACAGGGTGGCCGGGGAGCTGTTTTTT. This translates into CASSRDRVAGELFF.

This chain joins TRBV5-1 and TRBJ1-6; D gene ambiguous. CDR3 length: 14 residues. Trimming removed 4 bases at V and 15 bases at J, with 20 bases between. The germline gives CDR1 SGHRS, CDR2 YFSETQ. The CDR3 protein is CASSPEAAGRILHF. DNA for the CDR3: TGCGCCAGCAGCCCCGAAGCGGCCGGGCGAATCCTCCACTTT.

The sample holds one count of this clone. The CDR3 DNA reads as TGTGCCAGCAGCCTCGTTTCTGGCTACACCTTC. This codes for CASSLVSGYTF. The chain is built from TRBV28 and TRBJ1-2; D is ambiguous. The CDR3 extends over 11 amino acids. V lost 6 bases and J 7 bases, leaving 9 bases between the germline ends. Germline V lookup: CDR1 MDHEN, CDR2 SYDVKM.

This chain uses TRBV12-3 or TRBV12-4 with TRBJ1-2, with TRBD1 identical over 7 bases. The CDR3 consists of 13 residues. Trimming removed 4 bases from V and 9 bases from J; junction bases left unmatched: 8. The CDR3 DNA sequence: TGTGCCAGCAGTTGGACAGGTGGACTACGCTACACCTTC. Its translation: CASSWTGGLRYTF.

J is TRBJ1-1 and V is TRBV14, with D maybe TRBD1 (5 bases). V dropped 6 bases and J dropped 7 bases, with 15 bases sitting between them. The CDR3 spans 13 residues. In germline, CDR1 is SGHDN, CDR2 FVKESK. The CDR3 protein is CASRQAGRNEAFF. The CDR3 DNA follows: TGTGCCAGCAGACAGGCAGGGCGTAATGAAGCTTTCTTT. Drawing the rest from reference TRBV14 and TRBJ1-1, the complete variable domain is EAGVTQFPSHSVIEKGQTVTLRCDPISGHDNLYWYRRVMGKEIKFLLHFVKESKQDESGMPNNRFLAERTGGTYSTLKVQPAELEDSGVYFCASRQAGRNEAFFGQGTRLTVV.

The V and J genes are TRBV14 and TRBJ1-5, with 10 nucleotides matching TRBD1. Germline loops: CDR1 SGHDN, CDR2 FVKESK. J gave up 6 bases and V 4 bases, and 6 bases lay outside the gene matches. The CDR3 has 15 amino acids. CDR3 sequence: CASSRGQGLFQPQHF. The CDR3 DNA sequence: TGTGCCAGCAGCCGGGGACAGGGGCTCTTTCAGCCCCAGCATTTT.